One sample yielded the 12 T cell receptor beta chains listed below, sequenced in a study of Ad26.COV2.S vaccination and SARS-CoV-2 variants. Treatment noted: some 19 received Ad26.COV2.S at low or high dose, single or two shots; about five received placebo; per-sample allocation not given. Repertoires come from day 63 after the first vaccine or placebo injection. TCRdb's table, derived via immunoSEQ multiplex PCR, lists solely in-frame clones and lacks some. The repertoire consists of 300,000 to 400,000 clones, with around nine tenths occurring once and the leading ten covering roughly 3.2%. The input for sequencing was peripheral blood, taken in a trial of Ad26.COV2.S vaccine versus placebo. Receptors were obtained from a person between 18 and 65 years old who received the Ad26.COV2.S COVID-19 vaccine or a placebo.

This chain connects TRBV27 to TRBJ2-6, with 9 bases identical to TRBD1. Unmatched junction bases numbered 8, after V lost 3 bases and J lost 2 bases. The CDR3 length is 18 residues. Per germline, CDR1 MNHEY and CDR2 SMNVEV (reference sequence). The CDR3 DNA is TGTGCCAGCAGTTTTACGGGACAGGGCCCCCCTGGGGCCAACGTCCTGACTTTC. It codes for CASSFTGQGPPGANVLTF.

The chain carries TRBV3-1 (or the pseudogene TRBV3-2) and TRBJ2-1; D is perhaps TRBD1 (5 bases). The ends were cut back, 4 bases at V and 4 bases at J, with 8 bases in the middle. Germline CDR1 reads LGHDT; CDR2 reads YNNKEL (reference sequence). This CDR3 is 13 amino acids long. The CDR3 sequence is CASSPDRYNEQFF. Here the CDR3 DNA reads TGTGCCAGCAGCCCTGACAGATACAATGAGCAGTTCTTC.

This clone occurred once. The rearrangement links TRBV7-9 to TRBJ2-3; 11 nucleotides line up with TRBD2. There are 18 residues in the CDR3. From germline, CDR1 is SEHNR and CDR2 FQNEAQ (reference sequence). The junction had 12 bases not matched to a gene; V was cut back by 4 bases and J by 3 bases. The CDR3 region is CASSYSSGGPPGTDTQYF. The CDR3 DNA reads as TGTGCCAGCAGCTACTCTAGCGGGGGGCCGCCGGGGACAGATACGCAGTATTTT.

The chain has TRBV5-6 and TRBJ2-3; a possible D gene is TRBD2 (6 bases). CDR1 and CDR2 from the germline V gene are SGHDT and YYEEEE. V lost 4 bases, J lost 6 bases, and 24 bases lay in between. CDR3 length equals 17 residues. In nucleotides, the CDR3 is TGTGCCAGCAGCGTTCGTCGGGGCGGGACCCAAATGGATACGCAGTATTTT. This codes for CASSVRRGGTQMDTQYF.

The chain has TRBV27 and TRBJ1-1; TRBD1 agrees at 8 bases. V gave up 8 bases and J gave up 4 bases; unmatched junction bases: 6. The CDR3 totals 13 residues. The V gene's germline CDR1 is MNHEY and CDR2 SMNVEV (reference sequence). CDR3 DNA sequence: TGTGCCAGCGGGGAGACAGGGGTCACTGAAGCTTTCTTT. Encoded protein: CASGETGVTEAFF.

The chain carries TRBV6-5 and TRBJ1-6; TRBD1 might be the D (5 bases). CDR3 size: 13 residues. V shed 2 bases and J shed 9 bases, with 8 bases lying between them. The germline V gene has CDR1 MNHEY and CDR2 SVGAGI. The CDR3 coding sequence is TGTGCCAGCAGTTACGGAGGGGTTTCACCCCTCCACTTT. Its translation: CASSYGGVSPLHF.

V and J are TRBV7-9 and TRBJ1-2, with TRBD1 as a possible D gene (5 bases). V lost 5 bases, J lost 2 bases, and 12 bases lay in between. CDR3 length: 14 residues. Germline assignment: CDR1 SEHNR and CDR2 FQNEAQ (reference sequence). CDR3 coding DNA: TGTGCCAGCAGCACCGGGACCATCAACTATGGCTACACCTTC. Residues: CASSTGTINYGYTF. The variable domain in full, with the rest retrieved from reference TRBV7-9 and TRBJ1-2, is DTGVSQNPRHKITKRGQNVTFRCDPISEHNRLYWYRQTLGQGPEFLTYFQNEAQLEKSRLLSDRFSAERPKGSFSTLEIQRTEQGDSAMYLCASSTGTINYGYTFGSGTRLTVV.

The chain uses TRBV7-8 and TRBJ2-6, with D perhaps matching TRBD2 (6 bases). CDR3 length: 15 residues. Trimming took 6 bases from V and 2 from J, leaving 11 bases between them. Germline loops: CDR1 SGHVS, CDR2 FQNEAQ. CDR3 loop: CASSGGSAGANVLTF. In DNA form, the CDR3 reads TGTGCCAGCAGTGGGGGGTCAGCTGGGGCCAACGTCCTGACTTTC.

The rearrangement joins TRBV15 to TRBJ2-3; tentative D call: TRBD2 (6 bases). Looked up from germline, CDR1 is LNHNV and CDR2 is YYDKDF (reference sequence). V lost 1 base and J 3 bases, leaving 23 bases between the germline ends. This CDR3 has 19 residues. The CDR3 loop is CATSRGALRTHGGTDTQYF. DNA for the CDR3: TGTGCCACCAGCAGAGGGGCTCTTAGGACGCACGGGGGAACAGATACGCAGTATTTT.

The chain has TRBV27 and TRBJ2-6; D uncertain. Per germline, CDR1 MNHEY and CDR2 SMNVEV (reference sequence). V lost 3 bases and J 3 bases, leaving 9 bases between the germline ends. This CDR3 spans 15 amino acids. CDR3: CASSLQPVGANVLTF. The CDR3 region has the DNA TGTGCCAGCAGTTTGCAGCCAGTTGGGGCCAACGTCCTGACTTTC.

This sequence joins TRBV30 and TRBJ2-1, with D perhaps assigned TRBD1 or TRBD2 (5 bases each). CDR3 length: 12 amino acids. Trimming pared 2 bases from V and 10 bases from J, leaving 12 bases between. The V gene's germline CDR1 is GTSNPN and CDR2 SVGIG (reference sequence). As DNA, the CDR3 is TGTGCCTGGAGTCGTTTGGGGGAGGAGCAGTTCTTC. Its translation is CAWSRLGEEQFF.

The chain joins TRBV12-3 or TRBV12-4 to TRBJ2-3; D ambiguous. Deletions cut 5 bases from V and 4 bases from J, with 10 bases between. The length of the CDR3 is 13 residues. CDR3 nucleotide sequence: TGTGCCAGCAGTGCAACCATAGCAGATACGCAGTATTTT. Translating it yields CASSATIADTQYF.